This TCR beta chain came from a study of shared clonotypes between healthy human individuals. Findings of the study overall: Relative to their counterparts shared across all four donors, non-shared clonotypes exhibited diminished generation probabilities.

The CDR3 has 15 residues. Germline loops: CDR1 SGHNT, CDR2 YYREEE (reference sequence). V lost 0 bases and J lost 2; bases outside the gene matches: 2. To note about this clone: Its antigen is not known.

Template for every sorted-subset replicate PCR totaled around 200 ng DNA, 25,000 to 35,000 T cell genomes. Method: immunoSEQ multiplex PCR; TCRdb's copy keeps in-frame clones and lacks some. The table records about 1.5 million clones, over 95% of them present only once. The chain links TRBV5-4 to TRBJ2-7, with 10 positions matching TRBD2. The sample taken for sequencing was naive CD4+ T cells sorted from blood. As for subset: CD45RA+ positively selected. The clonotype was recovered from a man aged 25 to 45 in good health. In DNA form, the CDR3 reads TGTGCCAGCAGCTTGGACACTAGCGGGACCTACGAGCAGTACTTC. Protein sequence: CASSLDTSGTYEQYF.